In its sample, the clone carrying this T cell receptor beta chain was seen once. The antigen remains undetermined. V was pared by 3 bases and J by 3 bases, with 12 bases between. The CDR3 extends over 15 amino acids. Germline CDR1 reads SGDLS; CDR2 reads YYNGEE. The sample comes from a study of persistence of HIV-infected CD4 T cells. Broader study findings: Antigen-responding cells were enriched for degenerate expanded CDR3beta sequences. TCRbeta richness was lower in CMV- and Gag-responding cells than in anti-CD3/anti-CD28-responding cells.

The immunoSEQ assay was version 4, run in survey mode. Clones were read by immunoSEQ multiplex PCR, and TCRdb kept only the in-frame ones, dropping some. Of roughly 41,000 clones listed, roughly 80% are singletons. Lysates of CMV-infected fibroblasts at roughly 10 ug/mL stimulated these cells. CD40L-negative CD69-negative CD45RO-high memory CD4+ T cells were sorted as populations depleted of antigen-responding cells. Undetectable plasma HIV-1 RNA below 50 copies/mL lasted at least 4 years. This TCR derives from an adult man with HIV who was CMV-seropositive. The chain has TRBV9 and TRBJ1-4, with D maybe TRBD1 (6 bases). The input for sequencing was CD4+ T cells sorted from PBMCs after roughly 18-hour stimulation, taken from a patient who received antiretroviral therapy. CDR3 DNA: TGTGCCAGCAGCGCCGGACAGTATTCTAATGAAAAACTGTTTTTT. Its translation is CASSAGQYSNEKLFF. The variable domain in full, completed from reference TRBV9 and TRBJ1-4, reads DSGVTQTPKHLITATGQRVTLRCSPRSGDLSVYWYQQSLDQGLQFLIQYYNGEERAKGNILERFSAQQFPDLHSELNLSSLELGDSALYFCASSAGQYSNEKLFFGSGTQLSVL.